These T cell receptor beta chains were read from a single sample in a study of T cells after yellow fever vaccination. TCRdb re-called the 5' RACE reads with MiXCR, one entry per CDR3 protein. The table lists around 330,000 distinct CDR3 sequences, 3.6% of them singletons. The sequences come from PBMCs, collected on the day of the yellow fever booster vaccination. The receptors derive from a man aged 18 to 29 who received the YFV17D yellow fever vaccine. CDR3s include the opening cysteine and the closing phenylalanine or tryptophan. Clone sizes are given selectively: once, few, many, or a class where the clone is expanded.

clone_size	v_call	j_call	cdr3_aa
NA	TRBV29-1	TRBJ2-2	CSAYRGLGGELFF
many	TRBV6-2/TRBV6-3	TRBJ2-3	CASPGLAGGHQDTQYF
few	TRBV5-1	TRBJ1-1	CASSVGYTEAFF
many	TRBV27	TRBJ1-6	CASSFSVYNSPLHF
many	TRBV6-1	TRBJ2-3	CASSELAGGPDTQYF
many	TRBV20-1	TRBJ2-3	CSALVPSGGADTQYF
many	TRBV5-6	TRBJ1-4	CASSLDRAEKLFF
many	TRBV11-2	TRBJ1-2	CASSSRQAGYTF
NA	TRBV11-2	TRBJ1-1	CASRYNRGNTEAFF
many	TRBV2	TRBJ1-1	CASSTVSSDTEAFF
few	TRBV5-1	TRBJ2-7	CASSSTGGIHEQYF
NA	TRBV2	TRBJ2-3	CARRQGASTDTQYF
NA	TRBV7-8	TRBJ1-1	CASSLARLIDRNTEAFF
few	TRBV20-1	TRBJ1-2	CSARDVDSYYGYTF
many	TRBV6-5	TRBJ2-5	CASSPTPSGSETQYF
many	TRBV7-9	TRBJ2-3	CASSLEAHTDTQYF
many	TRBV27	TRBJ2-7	CASREAQPPYEQYF
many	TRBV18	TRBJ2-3	CASSPLSLAGIDTQYF
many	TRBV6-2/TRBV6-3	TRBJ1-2	CASSYAFWDGYTF
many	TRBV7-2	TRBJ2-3	CASSLSGGADSTDTQYF
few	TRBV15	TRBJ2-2	CATSAQQGAGELFF
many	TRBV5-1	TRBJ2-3	CASRIEGGRTDTQYF
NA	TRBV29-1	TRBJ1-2	CSVEGAHGYTF
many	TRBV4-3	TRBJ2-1	CASSQIGTAYNEQFF
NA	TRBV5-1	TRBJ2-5	CASSLRGQVKETQYF
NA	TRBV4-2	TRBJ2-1	CASSPRGSSSYNEQFF
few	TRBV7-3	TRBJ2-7	CASSLGRAQDGQYF
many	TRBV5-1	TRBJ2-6	CASTLRATGTGANVLTF
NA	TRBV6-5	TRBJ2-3	CASSLLGGEDTQYF
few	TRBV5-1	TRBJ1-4	CASRDRDRGREKLFF
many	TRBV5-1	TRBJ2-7	CASSLGPPYEQYF
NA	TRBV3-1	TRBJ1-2	CASSRTQGGGYYGYTF
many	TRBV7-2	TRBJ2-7	CASSSWDSLSYEQYF
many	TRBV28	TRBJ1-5	CASSLWTGDQPQHF
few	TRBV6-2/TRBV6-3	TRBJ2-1	CAGSGGANNEQFF
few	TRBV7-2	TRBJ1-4	CASSGRTGLEEKLFF
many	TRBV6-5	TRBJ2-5	CASSTNGQQETQYF
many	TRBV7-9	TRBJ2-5	CASSPLLAGNLLAGETQYF
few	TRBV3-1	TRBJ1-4	CASSQVVGTGLFF
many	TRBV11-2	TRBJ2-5	CASSSRPRGGKTQYF
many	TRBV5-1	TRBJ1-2	CASQQGRDYGYTF
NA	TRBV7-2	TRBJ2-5	CASTPRGIRETQYF
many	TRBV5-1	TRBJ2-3	CASSPSGGASTDTQYF
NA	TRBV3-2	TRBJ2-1	CASSSGLAAPGGSDEQFF
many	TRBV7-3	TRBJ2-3	CASSPGQSQIRTQYF
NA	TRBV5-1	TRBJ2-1	CASSLSHPGGRNEQFF
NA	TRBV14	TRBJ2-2	CASSPHKGGDTGELFF
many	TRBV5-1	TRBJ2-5	CASSPSGTSGTQETQYF
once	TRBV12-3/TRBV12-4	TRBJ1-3	CASSRDRGRNTIYF
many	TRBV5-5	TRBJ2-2	CASSLYIGELFF
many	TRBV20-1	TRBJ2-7	CSAGDRGYEQYF
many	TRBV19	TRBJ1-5	CASGQGRSNQPQHF
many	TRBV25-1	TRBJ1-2	CASSNAYGYTF